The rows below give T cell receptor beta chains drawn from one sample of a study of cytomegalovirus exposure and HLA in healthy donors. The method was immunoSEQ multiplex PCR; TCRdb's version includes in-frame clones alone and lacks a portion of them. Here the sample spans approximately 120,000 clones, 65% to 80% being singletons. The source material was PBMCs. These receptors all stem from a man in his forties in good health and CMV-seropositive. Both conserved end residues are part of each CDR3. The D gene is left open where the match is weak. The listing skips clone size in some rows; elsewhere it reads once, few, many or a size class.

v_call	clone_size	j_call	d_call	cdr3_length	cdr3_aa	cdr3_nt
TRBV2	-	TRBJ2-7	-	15	CASSESSGENYEQYF	TGTGCCAGCAGTGAATCGTCAGGCGAAAATTACGAGCAGTACTTC
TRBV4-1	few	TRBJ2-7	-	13	CASSQNKEYEQYF	TGCGCCAGCAGCCAGAACAAAGAATACGAGCAGTACTTC
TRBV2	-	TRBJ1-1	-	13	CASSVSRNTEAFF	TGTGCCAGCAGTGTAAGTAGGAACACTGAAGCTTTCTTT
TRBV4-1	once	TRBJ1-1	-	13	CASSQEEFNEAFF	TGCGCCAGCAGCCAAGAGGAGTTTAATGAAGCTTTCTTT
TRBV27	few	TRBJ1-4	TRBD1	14	CASSPRGVGEKLFF	TGTGCCAGCAGTCCCAGGGGGGTGGGTGAAAAACTGTTTTTT
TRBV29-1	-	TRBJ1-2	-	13	CSVVEGTSYGYTF	TGCAGCGTTGTTGAGGGTACGAGTTATGGCTACACCTTC
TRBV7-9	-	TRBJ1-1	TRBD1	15	CASSKEYRGGSEAFF	TGTGCCAGCAGCAAAGAATACAGGGGAGGATCTGAAGCTTTCTTT
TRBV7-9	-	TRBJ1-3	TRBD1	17	CSSSLWTGGISGNTIYF	TGTTCCAGCAGCTTATGGACAGGGGGCATAAGCGGAAACACCATATATTTT
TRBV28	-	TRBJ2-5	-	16	CASSSQTGTSKETQYF	TGTGCCAGCAGTTCGCAAACCGGGACTTCCAAAGAGACCCAGTACTTC
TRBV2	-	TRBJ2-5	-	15	CASSEDRVRQETQYF	TGTGCCAGCAGTGAAGATCGGGTTAGGCAAGAGACCCAGTACTTC
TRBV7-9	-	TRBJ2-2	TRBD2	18	CASSLGLAGGPNTGELFF	TGTGCCAGCAGCTTAGGTCTAGCGGGGGGCCCGAACACCGGGGAGCTGTTTTTT
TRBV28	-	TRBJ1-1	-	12	CASGAMNTEAFF	TGTGCCAGCGGGGCGATGAACACTGAAGCTTTCTTT
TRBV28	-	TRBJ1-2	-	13	CASSLLYNYGYTF	TGTGCCAGCAGTTTACTCTATAACTATGGCTACACCTTC
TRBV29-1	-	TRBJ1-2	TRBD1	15	CSVEDSRQGFRGYTF	TGCAGCGTTGAAGATAGCAGACAGGGATTTCGTGGCTACACCTTC
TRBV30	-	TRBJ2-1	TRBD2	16	CAGGAVGLAGPNEQFF	TGTGCCGGGGGGGCCGTGGGGCTAGCGGGGCCCAATGAGCAGTTCTTC
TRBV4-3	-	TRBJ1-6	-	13	CASRQGDASPLHF	TGCGCCAGCAGACAGGGCGATGCTTCACCCCTCCACTTT
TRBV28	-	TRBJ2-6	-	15	CASSVQGSGANGLTF	TGTGCCAGCAGTGTCCAGGGCTCTGGGGCCAACGGCCTGACTTTC
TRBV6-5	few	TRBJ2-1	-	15	CASSRDSSSYNEQFF	TGTGCCAGCAGTCGCGACAGTAGCTCCTACAATGAGCAGTTCTTC
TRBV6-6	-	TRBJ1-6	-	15	CATAPGGRYNSPLHF	TGTGCCACTGCTCCCGGGGGGAGATATAATTCACCCCTCCACTTT
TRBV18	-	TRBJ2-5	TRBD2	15	CASSGLAGGQETQYF	TGTGCCAGCTCGGGACTAGCGGGGGGACAAGAGACCCAGTACTTC
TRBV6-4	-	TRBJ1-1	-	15	CASSDEHKFRTEAFF	TGTGCCAGCAGTGACGAACACAAATTTCGCACTGAAGCTTTCTTT
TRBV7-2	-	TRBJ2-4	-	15	CASSPADRHKNSQYF	TGTGCCAGCAGCCCAGCCGACAGGCACAAAAACAGTCAGTACTTC
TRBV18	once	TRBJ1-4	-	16	CASSPPTSGRAGKLFF	TGTGCCAGCTCACCACCGACTTCAGGGAGGGCGGGAAAACTGTTTTTT
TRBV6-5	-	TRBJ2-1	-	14	CASSTSGRSNEQFF	TGTGCCAGCAGTACTTCCGGGAGATCAAATGAGCAGTTCTTC
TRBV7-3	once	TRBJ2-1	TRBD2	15	CASSFSGGTGNEQFF	TGTGCCAGCAGCTTTAGCGGGGGGACAGGCAATGAGCAGTTCTTC
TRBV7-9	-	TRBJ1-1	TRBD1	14	CANQQGDQDTEAFF	TGTGCCAACCAACAGGGGGACCAGGACACTGAAGCTTTCTTT
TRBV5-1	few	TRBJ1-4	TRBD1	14	CASSSAGGFEKLFF	TGCGCCAGCAGCTCAGCAGGGGGCTTTGAAAAACTGTTTTTT
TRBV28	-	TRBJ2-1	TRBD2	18	CASSSLAGGFTSYNEQFF	TGTGCCAGCAGTTCACTAGCGGGGGGTTTCACATCCTACAATGAGCAGTTCTTC
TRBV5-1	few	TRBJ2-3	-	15	CASYRQQAFSDTQYF	TGCGCCAGCTATAGACAACAGGCGTTCTCCGATACGCAGTATTTT
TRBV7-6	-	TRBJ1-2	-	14	CASSLLDISYGYTF	TGTGCCAGCAGCCTGCTTGACATTAGCTATGGCTACACCTTC
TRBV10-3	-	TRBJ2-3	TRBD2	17	CAISGTSGIESTDTQYF	TGTGCCATCAGCGGGACTAGCGGGATAGAGAGCACAGATACGCAGTATTTT
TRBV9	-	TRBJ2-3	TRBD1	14	CASSRDSYTDTQYF	TGTGCCAGCAGCCGGGACAGCTACACAGATACGCAGTATTTT
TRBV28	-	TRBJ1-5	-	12	CASIIPGGPQHF	TGTGCCAGCATCATCCCCGGGGGGCCCCAGCATTTT
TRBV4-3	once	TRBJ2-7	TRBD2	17	CASSQDKGLAGTYEQYF	TGCGCCAGCAGCCAAGATAAGGGACTAGCGGGGACCTACGAGCAGTACTTC
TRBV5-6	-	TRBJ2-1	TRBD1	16	CASSLGTGGPYNEQFF	TGTGCCAGCAGCTTGGGTACAGGGGGCCCCTACAATGAGCAGTTCTTC
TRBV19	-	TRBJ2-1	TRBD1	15	CASTTGQARYNEQFF	TGTGCCAGTACGACGGGACAGGCTCGGTACAATGAGCAGTTCTTC
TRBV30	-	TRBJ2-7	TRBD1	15	CAWSSGTGASYEQYF	TGTGCCTGGAGCTCCGGGACAGGGGCTTCCTACGAGCAGTACTTC
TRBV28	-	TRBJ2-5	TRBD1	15	CASSLGTAAQETQYF	TGTGCCAGCAGTTTAGGGACAGCGGCACAAGAGACCCAGTACTTC
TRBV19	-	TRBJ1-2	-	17	CASSIDVFGAITNGYTF	TGTGCCAGTAGTATAGATGTTTTTGGGGCAATTACGAATGGCTACACCTTC
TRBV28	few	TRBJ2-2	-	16	CASRSDGTPNTGELFF	TGTGCCAGCAGATCGGACGGGACACCAAACACCGGGGAGCTGTTTTTT
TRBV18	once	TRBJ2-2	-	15	CASSFSITGTGELFF	TGTGCCAGCTCATTCTCGATCACGGGCACCGGGGAGCTGTTTTTT
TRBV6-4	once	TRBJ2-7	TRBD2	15	CASSVGGGAGYEQYF	TGTGCCAGCAGTGTCGGCGGGGGGGCCGGCTACGAGCAGTACTTC
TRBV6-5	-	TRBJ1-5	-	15	CASSFTGGRNQPQHF	TGTGCCAGCAGTTTCACGGGGGGAAGGAATCAGCCCCAGCATTTT
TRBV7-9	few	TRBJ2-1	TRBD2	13	CATGTSGVYEQFF	TGTGCCACCGGGACTAGCGGGGTTTATGAGCAGTTCTTC
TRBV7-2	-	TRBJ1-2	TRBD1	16	CASSLGDRTANYGYTF	TGTGCCAGCAGCTTGGGGGACAGGACCGCGAACTATGGCTACACCTTC
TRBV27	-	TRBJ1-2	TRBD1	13	CASGTGSIYGYTF	TGTGCCAGTGGGACAGGTAGTATTTATGGCTACACCTTC
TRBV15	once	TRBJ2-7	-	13	CATSRDDGGEQYF	TGTGCCACCAGCAGAGACGACGGCGGCGAGCAGTACTTC
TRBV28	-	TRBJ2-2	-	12	CASRISAGELFF	TGTGCCAGCAGAATTAGCGCCGGGGAGCTGTTTTTT
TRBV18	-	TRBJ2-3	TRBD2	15	CASSPSRGGTDTQYF	TGTGCCAGCTCACCCTCCCGGGGGGGTACAGATACGCAGTATTTT
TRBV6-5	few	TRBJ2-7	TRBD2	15	CASSYSRSGGYEQYF	TGTGCCAGCAGTTACTCGAGAAGCGGGGGCTACGAGCAGTACTTC
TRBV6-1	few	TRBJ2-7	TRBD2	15	CASSEVGGGAYEQYF	TGTGCCAGCAGTGAAGTAGGCGGGGGGGCCTACGAGCAGTACTTC
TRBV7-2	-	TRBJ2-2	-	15	CASSFRQGITGELFF	TGTGCCAGCAGTTTCAGGCAGGGGATTACCGGGGAGCTGTTTTTT
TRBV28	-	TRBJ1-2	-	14	CASSFLGQDYGYTF	TGTGCCAGCAGTTTCCTCGGCCAGGACTATGGCTACACCTTC
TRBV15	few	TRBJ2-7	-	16	CATSRAGADLSYEQYF	TGTGCCACCAGCAGAGCTGGAGCAGATTTATCCTACGAGCAGTACTTC
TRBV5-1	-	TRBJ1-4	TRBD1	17	CASSFTGPRGTNEKLFF	TGCGCCAGCAGCTTCACCGGACCCAGGGGGACTAATGAAAAACTGTTTTTT
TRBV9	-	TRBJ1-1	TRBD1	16	CASSGRTGARVAEAFF	TGTGCCAGCAGCGGTCGGACAGGGGCCAGAGTGGCTGAAGCTTTCTTT
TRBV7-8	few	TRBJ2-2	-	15	CASSLVVGGTGELFF	TGTGCCAGCAGCTTAGTTGTAGGGGGCACCGGGGAGCTGTTTTTT